These T cell receptor beta chains were read from a single sample in a study of HIV-infected patients and healthy controls. Via MiXCR, TCRdb re-called the 5' RACE reads, giving one row per CDR3 protein. The sample shows approximately 12,000 distinct CDR3 sequences, around 9.3% of them seen only once. Source: blood, taken before antiretroviral therapy. Source of these receptors: an adult with HIV infection. The donor label of this sample is uncertain. Each CDR3 is given with its conserved first and last residue. Fields, in order: CDR3 protein, CDR3 DNA, J gene, V gene, clone size, D gene. The D gene is left open where the match is weak. Rows may omit the clone size; those that give it use once, few, many or a size class.

CDR3 protein: CASSSFRDGAFF; CDR3 DNA: TGTGCCAGCAGCTCCTTCAGGGACGGGGCTTTCTTT; J gene: TRBJ1-1; V gene: TRBV11-2; clone size: .; D gene: .
CDR3 protein: CASSPGQVTDTQYF; CDR3 DNA: TGTGCCAGCAGCCCGGGTCAGGTCACAGATACGCAGTATTTT; J gene: TRBJ2-3; V gene: TRBV5-4; clone size: many; D gene: .
CDR3 protein: CASSPSGQTYNEQFF; CDR3 DNA: TGTGCCAGCAGTCCCTCCGGACAGACCTACAATGAGCAGTTCTTC; J gene: TRBJ2-1; V gene: TRBV27; clone size: many; D gene: .
CDR3 protein: CASSPPVGPYNEQFF; CDR3 DNA: TGCGCCAGCAGCCCCCCTGTAGGGCCTTACAATGAGCAGTTCTTC; J gene: TRBJ2-1; V gene: TRBV5-1; clone size: many; D gene: .
CDR3 protein: CSARADQRDPNGRSTIYF; CDR3 DNA: TGCAGTGCTAGAGCCGACCAACGGGACCCCAACGGGAGGTCGACCATATATTTT; J gene: TRBJ1-3; V gene: TRBV20-1; clone size: medium-sized; D gene: .
CDR3 protein: CASSMITGGPDSQYF; CDR3 DNA: TGTGCCAGTAGTATGATTACGGGGGGGCCTGATTCCCAGTACTTC; J gene: TRBJ2-5; V gene: TRBV19; clone size: many; D gene: TRBD2
CDR3 protein: CASSPGQGSYEQYF; CDR3 DNA: TGTGCCAGCAGTCCTGGACAGGGTTCGTACGAGCAGTACTTC; J gene: TRBJ2-7; V gene: TRBV12-3/TRBV12-4; clone size: many; D gene: TRBD1
CDR3 protein: CASSLDTLVTQYF; CDR3 DNA: TGCGCCAGCAGCTTGGATACGCTGGTGACCCAGTACTTC; J gene: TRBJ2-5; V gene: TRBV5-1; clone size: .; D gene: .
CDR3 protein: CASSHRVGLAGTSSYEQYF; CDR3 DNA: TGTGCCAGCAGCCACAGGGTAGGACTAGCGGGGACAAGCTCCTACGAGCAGTACTTC; J gene: TRBJ2-7; V gene: TRBV2; clone size: few; D gene: TRBD2
CDR3 protein: CASSLDPSAEQYF; CDR3 DNA: TGTGCCAGCAGCTTAGATCCGTCTGCCGAGCAGTACTTC; J gene: TRBJ2-7; V gene: TRBV11-2; clone size: .; D gene: .
CDR3 protein: CASSMGSANEKLFF; CDR3 DNA: TGTGCCAGCAGCATGGGATCGGCTAATGAAAAACTGTTTTTT; J gene: TRBJ1-4; V gene: TRBV11-2; clone size: many; D gene: .
CDR3 protein: CAWSSGVVSSTDTQYF; CDR3 DNA: TGTGCCTGGAGTTCGGGGGTGGTATCTAGCACAGATACGCAGTATTTT; J gene: TRBJ2-3; V gene: TRBV30; clone size: large; D gene: .
CDR3 protein: CASSLGTGVQPQHF; CDR3 DNA: TGTGCCAGCAGTTTGGGGACAGGGGTTCAGCCCCAGCATTTT; J gene: TRBJ1-5; V gene: TRBV12-3/TRBV12-4; clone size: many; D gene: TRBD1
CDR3 protein: CASSLALGANTGELFF; CDR3 DNA: TGTGCTAGCAGCTTAGCTCTGGGAGCGAACACCGGGGAGCTGTTTTTT; J gene: TRBJ2-2; V gene: TRBV7-7; clone size: many; D gene: .
CDR3 protein: CASSPRVPTRDTQYF; CDR3 DNA: TGTGCCAGCAGCCCGCGGGTGCCGACCAGAGATACGCAGTATTTT; J gene: TRBJ2-3; V gene: TRBV11-2; clone size: many; D gene: .